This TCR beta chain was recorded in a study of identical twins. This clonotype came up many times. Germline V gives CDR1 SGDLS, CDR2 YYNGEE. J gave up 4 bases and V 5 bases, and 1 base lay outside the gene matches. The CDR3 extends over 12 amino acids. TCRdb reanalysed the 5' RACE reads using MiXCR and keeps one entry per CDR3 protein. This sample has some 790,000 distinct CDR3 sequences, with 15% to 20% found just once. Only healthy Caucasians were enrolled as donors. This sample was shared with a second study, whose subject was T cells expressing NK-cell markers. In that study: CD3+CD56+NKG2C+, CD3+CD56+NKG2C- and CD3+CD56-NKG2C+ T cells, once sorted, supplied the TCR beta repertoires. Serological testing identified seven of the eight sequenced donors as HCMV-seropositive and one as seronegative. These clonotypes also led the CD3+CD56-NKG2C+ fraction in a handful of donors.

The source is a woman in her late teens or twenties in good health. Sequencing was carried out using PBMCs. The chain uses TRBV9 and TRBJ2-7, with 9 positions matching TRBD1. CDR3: CASRGQGYEQYF. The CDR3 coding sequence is TGTGCCAGCAGAGGACAGGGGTACGAGCAGTACTTC.